The 19 T cell receptor beta chains reported below all come from one sample, sequenced in a study of tumor-infiltrating lymphocytes in primary liver carcinoma. From 500 ng of total RNA, TCR beta-specific cDNA was reverse-transcribed using a constant-region primer. Three-round nested multiplex PCR performed with slightly modified ARM-PCR produced the TCR beta libraries. Rounds one and two of PCR, each of roughly 10 cycles, were primed with TRBV1-TRBV30 forward primers and a C-beta reverse primer. TCRdb reprocessed the multiplex PCR reads with MiXCR, giving one entry per CDR3 protein. The table includes tens of thousands of distinct CDR3 sequences, 65% to 85% detected once. Without any cell sorting, roughly 20-33 mg of bulk tissue yielded co-extracted RNA and DNA. The specimen sequenced was liver tumor tissue from sampling region 2. This sample's subset: tumor region T2, inferior pole. Source of these receptors: a man aged 40-49 years with primary liver carcinoma and hepatitis B virus infection.

A word on this clonotype: At one boundary the junction diverges from the germline segment, which might be a read error. V usage is TRBV5-1 and J usage is TRBJ1-1; a possible D gene is TRBD1 (5 bases). CDR3 length equals 15 residues. CDR1 SGHRS and CDR2 YFSETQ come from the germline V gene. CDR3 residues: CVSSEGSRGNTETFF. CDR3 DNA sequence: TGTGTCAGCAGCGAGGGATCACGGGGGAACACTGAAACTTTCTTT.

The chain is built from TRBV11-3 and TRBJ1-5, with D possibly being TRBD1 (5 bases). The ends were cut back, 11 bases at V and 6 bases at J, with 23 bases in the middle. Looked up from germline, CDR1 is SGHNT and CDR2 is YENEEA. The CDR3 runs 15 residues. CDR3 in amino acids: CAGTLDLGVAQPQHF. Here the CDR3 DNA reads TGTGCCGGCACCTTAGATTTGGGGGTGGCTCAGCCCCAGCATTTT.

This clonotype was detected many times. V gene TRBV11-2 combines with J gene TRBJ2-3; possible D gene TRBD2, 5 bases. Trimming left V 3 bases short and J 3 bases short, with 13 bases between. Germline V gene data show CDR1 as SGHAT and CDR2 as FQNNGV. This CDR3 is built from 15 residues. In nucleotides, the CDR3 is TGTGCCAGCAGCTTTCGGACTCACTATACAGATACGCAGTATTTT. This gives the protein CASSFRTHYTDTQYF.

CDR3 bases: TGTGCCAGTAGTCCCCCCTCCTGGGATACGCAGTATTTT. It codes for CASSPPSWDTQYF. The chain recombines TRBV28 with TRBJ2-3; D is unresolved. Trimming removed 9 bases at V and 6 bases at J, with 16 bases between. The CDR3 is made up of 13 amino acids. Germline values: CDR1 MDHEN, CDR2 SYDVKM.

The gene calls are TRBV10-1 and TRBJ2-2; D remains ambiguous. Germline V gives CDR1 WNHNN, CDR2 SYGVQD (reference sequence). The CDR3 has 14 residues. V was shortened by 5 bases and J by 4 bases, with 11 bases between the two germline ends. CDR3 protein: CASSPRSSTGELFF. The CDR3 DNA is TGCGCCAGCAGTCCCAGGTCGAGCACCGGGGAGCTGTTTTTT.

As concerns this clonotype: At one end the junction does not follow the germline gene, possibly because of a read error. The chain is built from TRBV7-2 and TRBJ2-3; D uncertain. There are 12 residues in the CDR3. In germline, CDR1 is SGHTA, CDR2 FQGNSA. The CDR3: CASSLKTDTLYF. In nucleotides, the CDR3 is TGTGCCAGCAGCTTAAAAACGGATACGCTGTATTTT.

A word on this clonotype: At one end the junction does not follow the germline gene, possibly because of a read error. The rearrangement joins TRBV5-6 to TRBJ1-2, with 7 bases aligning to TRBD1. Germline-derived CDR1 and CDR2 are SGHDT and YYEEEE. The CDR3 covers 15 residues. The CDR3 coding sequence is TGTGTCAGCAGCTCCCGGCGGCAGGGGGACGGAGGCTACACCTTC. This sequence encodes CVSSSRRQGDGGYTF.

With regard to this clonotype: One junction end disagrees with the germline gene, perhaps due to a read error. This chain uses TRBV6-1 with TRBJ1-2; D gene ambiguous. Germline V gene sequence: CDR1 MNHNS, CDR2 SASEGT. This CDR3 is 14 amino acids long. This CDR3 is CTSSEAGGLYGYTF. The CDR3 DNA sequence: TGTACCAGCAGTGAGGCCGGCGGTCTCTATGGCTACACTTTC.

As for this clonotype: A read error may be the cause here, since a much bigger clone is one base away. The chain joins TRBV24-1 to TRBJ1-5; D is ambiguous. CDR3 length equals 14 residues. Germline V gives CDR1 KGHDR, CDR2 SFDVKD. Here the CDR3 reads CVTSDFGSNQPQHF. CDR3 coding DNA: TGTGTCACCAGTGATTTTGGTAGCAATCAGCCCCAGCATTTT.

This clonotype was detected only a few times. This may come from a read error, since a much larger clone is one base off. The chain combines TRBV11-3 with TRBJ2-7; a weak D match, TRBD2 (5 bases). This CDR3 has 15 residues. From germline, CDR1 is SGHNT and CDR2 YENEEA. V was trimmed by 2 bases and J by 2 bases, leaving 13 bases between them. CDR3 nucleotides: TGTGCCAGCAGCTTATATGGGAGAGACACCTACGAGCAGTACTTC. Translated: CASSLYGRDTYEQYF. Variable domain in full (rest from reference TRBV11-3 and TRBJ2-7): EAGVVQSPRYKIIEKKQPVAFWCNPISGHNTLYWYLQNLGQGPELLIRYENEEAVDDSQLPKDRFSAERLKGVDSTLKIQPAELGDSAVYLCASSLYGRDTYEQYFGPGTRLTVT.

Details on this clonotype: Since a much larger clone is just one base distant, this may be a read error. V gene TRBV20-1 combines with J gene TRBJ1-1; D possibly corresponds to TRBD1 (5 bases). Per the germline V gene, CDR1 is DFQATT and CDR2 is SNEGSKA (reference sequence). V was cut by 7 bases and J by 7 bases, with 16 bases left in between. The CDR3 is made up of 12 amino acids. In nucleotides, the CDR3 is TGCAGTGTAATGGACACCTACAGTGAAGCTTTCTTT. Translation gives CSVMDTYSEAFF.

As to this clonotype: This sequence may be a read error, since a much larger clone differs from it by one base. The chain carries TRBV9 and TRBJ1-2; TRBD1 is a possible D gene (6 bases). Trimming shortened V by 4 bases and J by 4 bases, and 11 bases separated the two germline ends. The germline CDR1 and CDR2 sequences are SGDLS and YYNGEE. The CDR3 has 13 residues. The CDR3 is CASSTDSLYGYTF. Here the CDR3 DNA reads TGTGCCAGCAGCACGGACAGCCTCTATGGCTACACCTTC.

The V and J genes are TRBV10-3 and TRBJ1-2; possibly TRBD1 for D (5 bases). CDR1 and CDR2 (germline): ENHRY, SYGVKD. This CDR3 region has 14 residues. Trimming shortened V by 7 bases and J by 6 bases, and 18 bases separated the two germline ends. In nucleotides, the CDR3 is TGTGCCATCAATGTCGAGAGGGGAGGAGATGGCTACACCTTC. The encoded protein is CAINVERGGDGYTF.

As regards this clonotype: At one boundary the junction diverges from the germline segment, which might be a read error. J is TRBJ2-1 and V is TRBV28; 8 bases fit TRBD2. Per germline, CDR1 MDHEN and CDR2 SYDVKM. CDR3 size: 21 residues. The CDR3 sequence: CASCLGPILRGGAGTYNEQFF. CDR3 DNA: TGTGCCAGCTGTTTAGGGCCAATCCTACGGGGGGGTGCGGGCACCTACAATGAGCAGTTCTTC.

Note on this clonotype: One junction end does not reproduce the germline sequence, and a read error may be involved. The chain combines TRBV7-8 with TRBJ2-1; TRBD2 is a possible D gene (6 bases). The CDR3 has 15 amino acids. CDR1 is SGHVS, CDR2 FQNEAQ, per germline. CDR3 bases: TGTACCAGCAGCCTAGTCGGGAGAGGGGTCAATGAGCAGTTCTTC. Protein product: CTSSLVGRGVNEQFF. The full variable domain, completed using reference TRBV7-8 and TRBJ2-1, is GAGVSQSPRYKVAKRGQDVALRCDPISGHVSLFWYQQALGQGPEFLTYFQNEAQLDKSGLPSDRFFAERPEGSVSTLKIQRTQQEDSAVYLCTSSLVGRGVNEQFFGPGTRLTVL.

This clonotype was observed a few times. One junction end does not reproduce the germline sequence, and a read error may be involved. The chain links TRBV7-9 to TRBJ2-7; D ambiguous. This CDR3 contains 14 residues. Germline V CDR1 and CDR2: SEHNR, FQNEAQ (reference sequence). This chain's CDR3 is CASSSRAVSYERYF. The CDR3 nucleotides are TGTGCCAGCAGCTCTAGGGCCGTCTCCTACGAGCGGTACTTC.

Regarding this clonotype: The junction and the germline gene differ at one end; a read error may be behind it. The chain employs TRBV7-9 and TRBJ2-7, with TRBD2 identical over 9 bases. Germline CDR1 reads SEHNR; CDR2 reads FQNEAQ (reference sequence). The CDR3 runs to 15 residues. The CDR3 nucleotides are TGTGACAGCAGCTTACTAGCGGGTAGCTCCTACGAACAGCACTTC. This encodes CDSSLLAGSSYEQHF.

This clonotype occurred once. A junction boundary mismatches the germline segment, possibly from a read error. The gene calls are TRBV24-1 and TRBJ2-5, with 7 bases lining up with TRBD1. Germline CDR1 KGHDR, CDR2 SFDVKD. The length of the CDR3 is 15 residues. The CDR3 coding sequence is TGTGCCACCAGTGACCTTCGGACAGGTGGGGAGAGCCAGTATTTC. Translation gives CATSDLRTGGESQYF.

This clonotype was detected once. A junction boundary mismatches the germline segment, possibly from a read error. J is TRBJ2-7 and V is TRBV28; maybe TRBD2 (5 bases). CDR1 is MDHEN and CDR2 is SYDVKM in the germline V gene. The CDR3 is made up of 14 amino acids. This chain's CDR3 is CVSSPSWGERKQYF. As DNA, the CDR3 is TGTGTCAGCAGTCCCTCCTGGGGAGAGCGCAAGCAGTACTTC.